This T cell receptor beta chain was identified during a study of cytomegalovirus exposure and HLA in healthy donors. 13 Jbeta primers and 60 Vbeta primers were used for the PCR. The table came from immunoSEQ multiplex PCR; TCRdb's copy has only in-frame clones and leaves some out. The data contain under 150,000 clones, around 79% of them seen just once; the ten biggest clones take up over 5%. General observations from the study: Most CMV-associated TCR beta chains appeared HLA-restricted in a later analysis. In a later analysis, common viral pathogens appeared linked to several of the most significant clusters. Previous analysis showed most TCR beta V segments were productive about 90% or about 30% of the time.

The CDR3 length is 16 residues. From germline, CDR1 is SEHNR and CDR2 FQNEAQ (reference sequence). This clone was picked up a small number of times. Its target is not known. A read error may account for a junction end that differs from germline. The TCR comes from a woman in her forties in good health and CMV-seronegative. The sample consisted of PBMCs. The chain uses TRBV7-9 and TRBJ2-2; 11 bases match TRBD1. CDR3 region: CSSRPPGTGGTGELFF. CDR3 nucleotide sequence: TGTTCCAGCCGTCCTCCCGGGACAGGGGGCACCGGGGAGCTGTTTTTT.